This TCR beta chain stems from a study of OX40 agonist ivuxolimab in advanced cancers. In the study overall: One hepatocellular carcinoma and a couple of cutaneous melanoma patients partially responded.

The CDR3 totals 12 residues. Trimming pared 0 bases from V and 4 bases from J, leaving 6 bases between. The germline CDR1 and CDR2 sequences are GTSNPN and SVGIG (reference sequence). Generated by immunoSEQ multiplex PCR, the TCRdb table keeps only in-frame clones and is missing some. The repertoire consists of under 95,000 clones, with roughly 93% occurring once and the leading ten covering 6.2%. V usage is TRBV30 and J usage is TRBJ1-2; D remains unclear. Source: CD4+ or CD8+ T cells sorted from blood, taken in a trial of the OX40 agonist ivuxolimab. This clonotype was obtained from an adult with an advanced solid tumor such as melanoma, head and neck, liver or kidney cancer. The CDR3 nucleotides read TGTGCCTGGAGTGTACGGGGCTATGGCTACACCTTC. It is translated as CAWSVRGYGYTF.